The rows below give T cell receptor beta chains drawn from one sample of a study of T cells after yellow fever vaccination. Via MiXCR, TCRdb re-called the 5' RACE reads, giving one row per CDR3 protein. The repertoire includes fewer than 450,000 distinct CDR3 sequences, 9.5% to 13% of them detected once, and around 19% sits in the top ten. Sequencing was performed on PBMCs, taken on the day of the first yellow fever vaccination. The receptor source for this set is a man between 18 and 29 years old who received the YFV17D yellow fever vaccine. The conserved cysteine and the conserved F or W are not part of the CDR3 here. Expanded clones are given a class, and other clones once, few, many or no size at all.

TRBJ1-1 . TRBV14 ASSQEGVGQGNTEAF
TRBJ2-5 . TRBV7-8 ASSAKSSGMGETQY
TRBJ1-4 . TRBV20-1 SARDRGQGPEKLF
TRBJ1-2 . TRBV4-1 ASSSQGYYGYT
TRBJ2-1 many TRBV3-1 ASSKLAGGRREQF
TRBJ1-4 . TRBV18 ASSPWTGDEKLF
TRBJ1-2 . TRBV4-2 ASGHGDLYGYT
TRBJ2-2 . TRBV5-1 ASSFGPPPGTGELF
TRBJ1-2 . TRBV6-1 ASSTGQPLVYGYT
TRBJ2-2 few TRBV6-2/TRBV6-3 ASTIGTNTGELF
TRBJ2-7 . TRBV7-2 ASSLDTAGREQY
TRBJ2-5 . TRBV5-6 ASSTLAGGQTQY
TRBJ1-2 few TRBV28 ASSLTQNYGYT
TRBJ1-1 few TRBV7-9 ASSLGLRTNTEAF
TRBJ2-3 . TRBV9 ASSVGRGSVTDTQY
TRBJ2-2 few TRBV7-2 ASKTDSNTGELF
TRBJ2-3 . TRBV7-3 ASSKGQGDTQY
TRBJ2-7 . TRBV29-1 NAGGGQGSHEQY
TRBJ1-5 . TRBV10-3 AIRPQENQPQH
TRBJ2-1 few TRBV20-1 SQDTDYNEQF
TRBJ2-3 few TRBV13 ASSLNSGLPNTQY
TRBJ2-3 . TRBV7-3 ASAPRGAGSTDTQY
TRBJ2-5 . TRBV5-6 ASSLLADKETQY
TRBJ1-2 few TRBV7-2 ASSPTPDYGYT
TRBJ1-3 few TRBV12-3/TRBV12-4 ASSFTVGDTIY
TRBJ2-4 few TRBV2 ASRTGIAKNIQY
TRBJ1-1 . TRBV11-2 ASSVGWGEAF
TRBJ1-1 many TRBV6-5 ASSYRGLRAF
TRBJ2-3 . TRBV20-1 SARQLSTDTQY
TRBJ1-3 few TRBV27 ASRREADGNTIY
TRBJ1-6 . TRBV7-2 ASSSLNVQGNSPLH
TRBJ2-7 few TRBV7-9 ASSSIGRGQDSYEQY
TRBJ2-7 many TRBV7-6 ASSSYRDYEQY
TRBJ2-2 . TRBV20-1 SARNSLELTGELF
TRBJ2-5 . TRBV7-2 ASQLLAGPVGTQY
TRBJ1-5 . TRBV2 ASSDGTGPGFGQPQH
TRBJ1-5 once TRBV2 ASNGRSINQPQH
TRBJ1-1 . TRBV4-3 ASSPKPAGFEEAF
TRBJ2-7 . TRBV3-1 ASSRRADYYEQY
TRBJ1-1 many TRBV5-1 ASSSGPPRDTEAF
TRBJ2-1 . TRBV7-2 ASSLAAGRKYNEQF
TRBJ1-4 few TRBV5-1 ASSPDRATNEKLF
TRBJ2-1 few TRBV14 ASSPGDSNSGTSGPSSYNEQF
TRBJ2-3 . TRBV10-3 AISEDTDTQY
TRBJ2-5 few TRBV7-9 ASSVGWQETQY
TRBJ2-7 . TRBV19 ASSPRDRPSYEQY
TRBJ2-3 many TRBV4-1 ASSQVKAGMSTDTQY
TRBJ2-7 . TRBV5-4 ASSFQGGGDEQY
TRBJ2-5 few TRBV7-9 ASSRGQGASMKTQY
TRBJ1-6 . TRBV20-1 SAMGGGTWDSPLH
TRBJ2-4 many TRBV7-2 ASSLGSAKNIQY
TRBJ2-3 . TRBV7-9 ASSLVGGRDSQY
TRBJ2-7 few TRBV9 ASSAQGQGSYEQY
TRBJ2-4 . TRBV12-3/TRBV12-4 ASSLLNIQY